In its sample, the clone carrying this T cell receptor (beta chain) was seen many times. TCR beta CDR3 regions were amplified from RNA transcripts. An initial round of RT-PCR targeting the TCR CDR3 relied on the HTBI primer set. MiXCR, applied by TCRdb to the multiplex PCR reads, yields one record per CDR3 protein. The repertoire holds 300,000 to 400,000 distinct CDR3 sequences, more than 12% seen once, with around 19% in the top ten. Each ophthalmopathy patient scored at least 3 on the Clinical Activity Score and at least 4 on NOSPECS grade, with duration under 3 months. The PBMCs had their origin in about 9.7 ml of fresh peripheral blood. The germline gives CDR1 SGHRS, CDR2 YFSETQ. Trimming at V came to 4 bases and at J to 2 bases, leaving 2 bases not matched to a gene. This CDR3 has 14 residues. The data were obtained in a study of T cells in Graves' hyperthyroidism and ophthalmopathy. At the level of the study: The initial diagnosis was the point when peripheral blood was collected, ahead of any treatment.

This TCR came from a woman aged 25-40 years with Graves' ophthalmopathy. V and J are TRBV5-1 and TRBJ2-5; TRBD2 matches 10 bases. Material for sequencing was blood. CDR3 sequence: CASSIAGGQETQYF. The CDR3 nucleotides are TGCGCCAGCAGCATAGCGGGGGGACAAGAGACCCAGTACTTC.